This TCR beta chain was found in a study of shared clonotypes between healthy human individuals. V lost 3 bases to trimming and J lost 4 bases, with 13 bases between them. Germline values: CDR1 KGHSH, CDR2 LQKENI. CDR3 length: 14 residues. Regarding the study as a whole: A generally larger estimated richness was seen in naive subsets than in memory subsets.

For this clone: As yet, its antigen is unknown.

Generated by immunoSEQ multiplex PCR, the TCRdb table keeps only in-frame clones and is missing some. Of a few million clones in the sample, over 85% were seen once. The sequence was obtained from a man younger than 35 in good health. Some clones in this sample may be carry-over from other donors' samples. The material sequenced was naive CD4+ T cells from PBMCs. Indicated subset: CD45RA+ positively selected. V usage is TRBV18 and J usage is TRBJ2-7; D may be TRBD1 (6 bases). The CDR3 nucleotides read TGTGCCAGCTCACCTCTTCTGCAGGGGTACGAGCAGTACTTC. This sequence encodes CASSPLLQGYEQYF.